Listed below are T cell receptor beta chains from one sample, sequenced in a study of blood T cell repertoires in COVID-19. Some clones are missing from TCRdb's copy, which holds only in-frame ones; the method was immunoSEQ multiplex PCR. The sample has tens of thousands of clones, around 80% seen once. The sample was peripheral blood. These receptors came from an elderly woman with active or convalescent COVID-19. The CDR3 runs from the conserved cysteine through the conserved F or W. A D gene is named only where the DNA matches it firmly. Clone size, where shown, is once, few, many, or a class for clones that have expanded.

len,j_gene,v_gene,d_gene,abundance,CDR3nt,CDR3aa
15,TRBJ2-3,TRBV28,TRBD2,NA,TGTGCCAGCAGGCTAGCGGGAGGGCCATTAGATACGCAGTATTTT,CASRLAGGPLDTQYF
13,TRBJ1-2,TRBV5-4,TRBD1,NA,TGTGCCAGCAGCGCGGACAGGGTTGATGGCTACACCTTC,CASSADRVDGYTF
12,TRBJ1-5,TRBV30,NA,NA,TGTGCCTGCCGGACACATGATCAGCCCCAGCATTTT,CACRTHDQPQHF
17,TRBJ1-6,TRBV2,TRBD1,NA,TGTGCCAGCAGCGCTCGACAGGGGAAGTTACTATTTTCACCCCTCCACTTT,CASSARQGKLLFSPLHF
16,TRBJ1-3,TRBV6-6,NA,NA,TGTGCCAGCAGTTACTTGTTGACAAGCCCGCAAGACACCATATATTTT,CASSYLLTSPQDTIYF
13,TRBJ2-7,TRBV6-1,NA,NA,TGTGCCAGCAGTGAAAACGCCGCGCTCGAGCAGTACTTC,CASSENAALEQYF
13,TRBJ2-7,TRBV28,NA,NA,TGTGCCAGCAGAAAGGACAGTCAGTACGAGCAGTACTTC,CASRKDSQYEQYF
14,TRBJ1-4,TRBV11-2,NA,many,TGTGCCAGCAGCTTAAGCGGAAATCTTGAAAAACTGTTTTTT,CASSLSGNLEKLFF
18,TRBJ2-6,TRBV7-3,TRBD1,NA,TGTGCCAGCAGCTTAAGGGGACAGGTCACTACTGGGGCCAACGTCCTGACTTTC,CASSLRGQVTTGANVLTF
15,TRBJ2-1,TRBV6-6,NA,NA,TGTGCCAGCAGTTATCTCTCCTCCTCCTACAATGAGCAGTTCTTC,CASSYLSSSYNEQFF
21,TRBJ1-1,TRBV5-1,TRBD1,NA,TGCGCCAGCAGCTTGGACCCCCTCGACAGGGCAAGGGTCGTGTCGAACACTGAAGCTTTCTTT,CASSLDPLDRARVVSNTEAFF
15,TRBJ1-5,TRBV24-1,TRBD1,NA,TGTGCCACCAGTGATACAGGGGGAGGTAATCAGCCCCAGCATTTT,CATSDTGGGNQPQHF
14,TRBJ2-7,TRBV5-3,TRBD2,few,TGTGCCAGAAGCCTCGGGGGGGCGGTCTACGAGCAGTACTTC,CARSLGGAVYEQYF
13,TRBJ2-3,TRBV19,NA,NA,TGTGCCAGTACCCCCGGCGGGGGCGGGACGCAGTATTTT,CASTPGGGGTQYF
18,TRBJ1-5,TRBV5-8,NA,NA,TGTGCCAGCAGCGACGGCCGGGTTTCTGCGAGTAGCAATCAGCCCCAGCATTTT,CASSDGRVSASSNQPQHF
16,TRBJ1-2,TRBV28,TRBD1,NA,TGTGCCAGCAGTGGTCGAGACAGGGGGAGACTCTATGGCTACACCTTC,CASSGRDRGRLYGYTF
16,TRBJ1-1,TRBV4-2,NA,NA,TGTGCCAGCAGCCAAGACTTAAGCTCGGTCCCGATTGAAGCTTTCTTT,CASSQDLSSVPIEAFF
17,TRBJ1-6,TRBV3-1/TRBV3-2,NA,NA,TGTGCCAGCAGCCAAGATCGACTTAGCTCCTATAATTCACCCCTCCACTTT,CASSQDRLSSYNSPLHF